This TCR beta chain was found in a study of shared clonotypes between healthy human individuals. About the study: Researchers drew samples from two women and three men aged 18 to 49.

Of note for this clone: The antigen is unknown.

The ends lost 3 bases at V and 8 bases at J; junction bases unmatched: 8. CDR1 SEHNR and CDR2 FQNEAQ come from the germline V gene (reference sequence). This CDR3 comprises 15 residues. Study findings and constraints: The study's rarefaction showed incomplete sorted-subset sequencing despite large depth.

Genomic DNA (from each subset) was split evenly across several immunoSEQ plates. Clones were read by immunoSEQ multiplex PCR, and TCRdb kept only the in-frame ones, dropping some. The table includes about 2,500,000 clones, just over 90% detected once. Caucasian adults residing in Nashville, Tennessee made up all the donors. The V call is TRBV7-9, the J call TRBJ2-1; 9 nucleotides line up with TRBD1. This TCR was recovered from a man aged 18 to 30 in good health. Specimen: naive CD4+ T cells sorted from blood. Subset indicated: CD45RA+ positively selected. The CDR3 sequence is CASSFGTGMVHEQFF. CDR3 nucleotides: TGTGCCAGCAGCTTTGGGACAGGGATGGTGCATGAGCAGTTCTTC.